This TCR beta chain comes out of a study of T cells in Graves' hyperthyroidism and ophthalmopathy. Turning to the study itself: Peripheral blood was collected at initial diagnosis, before any treatment. General study points: Among thyroid clonotypes expanded above 0.001, most also appeared in blood.

V lost 7 bases, J lost 2 bases, and 17 bases lay in between. Germline-derived CDR1 and CDR2 are SQVTM and ANQGSEA. CDR3 length: 14 residues. In regard to this clonotype: Its antigen remains unidentified.

Amplified TCR beta CDR3 regions derived from RNA transcripts. An initial round of RT-PCR targeting the TCR CDR3 relied on the HTBI primer set. MiXCR was run by TCRdb on the multiplex PCR reads, yielding one entry per CDR3 protein. The data contain about 480,000 distinct CDR3 sequences, about an eighth of them singletons. Graves' hyperthyroidism was deemed stable given no ophthalmopathy progression within 18 months. Source material for PBMCs was less than 12 ml fresh peripheral blood. The genes are TRBV29-1 and TRBJ1-2, with TRBD1 as a possible D gene (6 bases). This clonotype originated in a woman under 30 with Graves' hyperthyroidism. Source material: blood. The CDR3 nucleotides are TGCAGCGGGGGGGGCAGCGAAAGCAACTATGGCTACACCTTC. Translation: CSGGGSESNYGYTF.